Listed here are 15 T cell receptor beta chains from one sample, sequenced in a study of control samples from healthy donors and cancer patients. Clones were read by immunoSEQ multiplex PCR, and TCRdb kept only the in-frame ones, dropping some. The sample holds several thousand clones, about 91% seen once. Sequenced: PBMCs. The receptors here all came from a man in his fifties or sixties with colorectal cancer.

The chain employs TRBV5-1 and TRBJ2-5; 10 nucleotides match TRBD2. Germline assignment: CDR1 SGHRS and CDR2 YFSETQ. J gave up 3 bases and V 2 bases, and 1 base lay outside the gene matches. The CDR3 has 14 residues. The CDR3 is CASSFLAGEETQYF. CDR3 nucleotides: TGCGCCAGCAGCTTCCTAGCGGGGGAAGAGACCCAGTACTTC.

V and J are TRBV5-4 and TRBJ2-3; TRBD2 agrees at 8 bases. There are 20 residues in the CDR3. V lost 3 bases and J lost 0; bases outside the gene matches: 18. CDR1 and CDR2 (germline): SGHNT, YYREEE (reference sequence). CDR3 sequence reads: CASSSLPGGRGMMSTDTQYF. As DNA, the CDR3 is TGTGCCAGCAGCTCCCTTCCGGGGGGGAGGGGAATGATGAGCACAGATACGCAGTATTTT.

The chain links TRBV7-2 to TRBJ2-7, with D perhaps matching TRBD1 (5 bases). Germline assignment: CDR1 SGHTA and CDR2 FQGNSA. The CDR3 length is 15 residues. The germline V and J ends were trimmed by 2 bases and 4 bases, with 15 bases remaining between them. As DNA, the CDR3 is TGTGCCAGCAGCTTAAACCTTCCAGGGTTGTACGAGCAGTACTTC. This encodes CASSLNLPGLYEQYF.

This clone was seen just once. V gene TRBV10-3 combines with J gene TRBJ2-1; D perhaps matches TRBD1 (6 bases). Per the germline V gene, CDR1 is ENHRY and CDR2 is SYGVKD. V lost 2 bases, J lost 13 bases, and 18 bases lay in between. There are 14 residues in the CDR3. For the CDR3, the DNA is TGTGCCATCAGTGAGCCCCGGGACACTCGTCTACAGTTCTTC. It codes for CAISEPRDTRLQFF.

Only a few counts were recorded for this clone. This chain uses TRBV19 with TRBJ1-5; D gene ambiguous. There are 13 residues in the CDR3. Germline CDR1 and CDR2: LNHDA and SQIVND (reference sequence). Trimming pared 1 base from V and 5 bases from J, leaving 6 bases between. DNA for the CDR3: TGTGCCAGTAGTATAGGTAGGGATCAGCCCCAGCATTTT. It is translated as CASSIGRDQPQHF.

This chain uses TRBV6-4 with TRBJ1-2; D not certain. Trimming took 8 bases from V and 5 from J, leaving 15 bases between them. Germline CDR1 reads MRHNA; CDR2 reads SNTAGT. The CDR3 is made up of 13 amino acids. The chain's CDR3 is CASRPSGSYGYTF. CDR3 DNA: TGTGCCAGCCGCCCCTCGGGCAGTTATGGCTACACCTTC.

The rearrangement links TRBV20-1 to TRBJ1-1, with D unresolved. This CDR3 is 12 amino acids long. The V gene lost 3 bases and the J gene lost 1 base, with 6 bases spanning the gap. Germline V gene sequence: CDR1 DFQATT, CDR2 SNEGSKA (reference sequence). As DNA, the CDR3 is TGCAGTGCTAGTGGAGCGAACACTGAAGCTTTCTTT. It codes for CSASGANTEAFF.

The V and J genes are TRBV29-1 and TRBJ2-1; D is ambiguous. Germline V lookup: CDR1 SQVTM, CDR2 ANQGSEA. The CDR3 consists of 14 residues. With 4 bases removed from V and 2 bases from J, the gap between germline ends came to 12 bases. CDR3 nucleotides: TGCAGCGTTGGAGGCATTCCTACCTACAATGAGCAGTTCTTC. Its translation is CSVGGIPTYNEQFF.

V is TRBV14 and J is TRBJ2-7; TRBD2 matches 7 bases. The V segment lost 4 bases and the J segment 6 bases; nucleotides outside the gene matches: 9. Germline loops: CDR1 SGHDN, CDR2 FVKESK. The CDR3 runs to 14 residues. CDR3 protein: CASSLLLGGGEQYF. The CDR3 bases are TGTGCCAGCAGCCTCCTCCTGGGCGGGGGCGAGCAGTACTTC.

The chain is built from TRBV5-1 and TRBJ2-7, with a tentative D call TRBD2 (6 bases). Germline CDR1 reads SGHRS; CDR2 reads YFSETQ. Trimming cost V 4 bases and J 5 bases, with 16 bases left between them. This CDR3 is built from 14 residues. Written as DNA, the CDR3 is TGCGCCAGCAGCATACGTGGGGGGTTCAACGAGCAGTACTTC. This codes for CASSIRGGFNEQYF.

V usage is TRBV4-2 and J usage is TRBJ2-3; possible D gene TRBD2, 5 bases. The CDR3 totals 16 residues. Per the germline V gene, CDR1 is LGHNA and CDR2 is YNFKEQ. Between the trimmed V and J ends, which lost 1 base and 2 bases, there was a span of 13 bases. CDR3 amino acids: CASSQVEGWNTDTQYF. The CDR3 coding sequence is TGTGCCAGCAGCCAAGTTGAGGGTTGGAACACAGATACGCAGTATTTT.

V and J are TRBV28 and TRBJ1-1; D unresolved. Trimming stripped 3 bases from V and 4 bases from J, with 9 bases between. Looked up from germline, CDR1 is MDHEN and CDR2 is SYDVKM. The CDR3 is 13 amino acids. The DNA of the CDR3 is TGTGCCAGCAGTTTTCGGTGGGTCACTGAAGCTTTCTTT. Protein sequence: CASSFRWVTEAFF.

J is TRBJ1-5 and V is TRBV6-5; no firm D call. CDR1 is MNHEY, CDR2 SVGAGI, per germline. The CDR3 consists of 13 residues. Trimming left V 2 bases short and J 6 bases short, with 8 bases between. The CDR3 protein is CASSYVEGQPQHF. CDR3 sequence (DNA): TGTGCCAGCAGTTACGTGGAAGGTCAGCCCCAGCATTTT.

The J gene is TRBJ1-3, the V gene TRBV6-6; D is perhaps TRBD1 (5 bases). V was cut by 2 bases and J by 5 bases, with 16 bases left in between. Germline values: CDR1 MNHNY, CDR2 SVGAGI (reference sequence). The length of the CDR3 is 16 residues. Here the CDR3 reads CASSYGDPIRRNTIYF. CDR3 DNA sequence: TGTGCCAGCAGTTACGGGGACCCAATAAGGAGAAACACCATATATTTT.

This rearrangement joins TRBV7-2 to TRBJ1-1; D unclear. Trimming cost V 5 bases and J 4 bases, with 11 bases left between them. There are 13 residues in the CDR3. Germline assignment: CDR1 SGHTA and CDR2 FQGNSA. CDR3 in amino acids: CASSVTGGTEAFF. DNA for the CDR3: TGTGCCAGCAGCGTCACGGGAGGCACTGAAGCTTTCTTT.